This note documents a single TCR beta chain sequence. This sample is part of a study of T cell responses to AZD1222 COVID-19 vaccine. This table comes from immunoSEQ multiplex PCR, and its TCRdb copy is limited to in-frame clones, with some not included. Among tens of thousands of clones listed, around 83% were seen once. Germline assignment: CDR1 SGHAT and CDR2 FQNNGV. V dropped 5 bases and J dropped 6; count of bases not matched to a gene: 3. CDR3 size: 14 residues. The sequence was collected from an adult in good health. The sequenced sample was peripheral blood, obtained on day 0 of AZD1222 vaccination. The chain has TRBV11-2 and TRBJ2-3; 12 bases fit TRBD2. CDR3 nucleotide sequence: TGTGCCAGCAGCCCGACTAGCGGGAGCGATACGCAGTATTTT. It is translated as CASSPTSGSDTQYF. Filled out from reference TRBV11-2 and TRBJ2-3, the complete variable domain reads EAGVAQSPRYKIIEKRQSVAFWCNPISGHATLYWYQQILGQGPKLLIQFQNNGVVDDSQLPKDRFSAERLKGVDSTLKIQPAKLEDSAVYLCASSPTSGSDTQYFGPGTRLTVL.